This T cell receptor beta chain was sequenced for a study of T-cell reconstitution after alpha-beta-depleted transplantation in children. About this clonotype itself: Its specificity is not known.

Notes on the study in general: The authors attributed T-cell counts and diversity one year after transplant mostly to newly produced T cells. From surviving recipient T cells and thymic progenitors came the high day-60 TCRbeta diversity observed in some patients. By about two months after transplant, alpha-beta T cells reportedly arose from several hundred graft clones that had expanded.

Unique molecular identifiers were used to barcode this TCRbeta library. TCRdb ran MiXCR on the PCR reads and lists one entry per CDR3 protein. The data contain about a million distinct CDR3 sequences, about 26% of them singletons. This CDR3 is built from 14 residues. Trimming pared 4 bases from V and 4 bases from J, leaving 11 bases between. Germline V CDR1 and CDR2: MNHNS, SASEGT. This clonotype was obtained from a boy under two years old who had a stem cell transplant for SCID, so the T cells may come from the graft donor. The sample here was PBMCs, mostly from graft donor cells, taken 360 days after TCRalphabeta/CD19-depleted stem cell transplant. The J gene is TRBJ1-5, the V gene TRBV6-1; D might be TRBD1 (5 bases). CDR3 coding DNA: TGTGCCAGCAGTGGGGGGTGGCCGAATCAGCCCCAGCATTTT. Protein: CASSGGWPNQPQHF.